This T cell receptor beta chain emerged from a study of STAT5B mutations in CD4+ large granular lymphocyte leukemia. Study-level findings and limits: Approximately 25% of private leukemic clonotypes occurred rarely in other patients' non-leukemic repertoires. Compared with healthy controls (2/35), patient top clones favored TRBV06 (8/27).

As regards this clone: Antigen: not known. Sequence at one end of the junction differs from germline and may be a read error.

The assay was run at survey level. This table comes from immunoSEQ multiplex PCR, and its TCRdb copy is limited to in-frame clones, with some not included. The sample gives about 40,000 clones, approximately 84% of which show up once; around 0.37% is in the top ten. This CDR3 has 19 amino acids. Germline-derived CDR1 and CDR2 are SGDLS and YYNGEE. This clonotype was sampled from a human donor in good health. Material: CD4+ T cells from blood buffy coats. V is TRBV9 and J is TRBJ2-3; 16 positions match TRBD2. The CDR3 region is CASSVGDGTSGRATNTQYF. CDR3 nucleotide sequence: TGTGCCAGCAGCGTAGGTGATGGGACTAGCGGGAGGGCCACAAATACGCAGTATTTT.